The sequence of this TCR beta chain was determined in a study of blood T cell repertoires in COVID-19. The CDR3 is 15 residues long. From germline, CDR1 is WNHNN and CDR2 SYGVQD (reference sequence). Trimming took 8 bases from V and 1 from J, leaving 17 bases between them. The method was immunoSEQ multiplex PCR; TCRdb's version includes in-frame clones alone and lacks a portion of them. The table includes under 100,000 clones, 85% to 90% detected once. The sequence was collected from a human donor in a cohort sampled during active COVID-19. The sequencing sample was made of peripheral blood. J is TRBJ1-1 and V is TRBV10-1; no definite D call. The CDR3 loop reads CASPWHRPGNTEAFF. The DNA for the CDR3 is TGCGCCAGCCCATGGCACCGTCCTGGGAACACTGAAGCTTTCTTT.